The entry below describes one T cell receptor beta chain. Its antigen remains unknown. As for time point: blood 2 weeks post-SBRT. Described treatment: 15 Gy SBRT to primary tumor, nephrectomy 4 weeks later. After SBRT, blood was collected at 2 and 4 weeks, plus baseline. The patient's renal cell carcinoma had clear cell pathology. The record originates from a study of radiation and T cells in renal cell carcinoma. The table came from immunoSEQ multiplex PCR; TCRdb's copy has only in-frame clones and leaves some out. Among 100,000 to 150,000 clones listed, roughly 77% were seen once. The length of the CDR3 is 14 residues. V was shortened by 0 bases and J by 5 bases, with 8 bases between the two germline ends. Germline-derived CDR1 and CDR2 are SGHDT and YYEEEE. Findings and limits, study-wide: Baseline intratumoral clonotype presence is unknown without pretreatment biopsies.

The sequencing used blood, collected from a patient whose treatment included radiotherapy and nephrectomy. The TCR sequence derives from a woman in her sixties or seventies with renal cell carcinoma. This rearrangement joins TRBV5-6 to TRBJ1-4, with D tentatively TRBD1 (5 bases). CDR3 nucleotide sequence: TGTGCCAGCAGCTTGGACAGGAGAAATGAAAAACTGTTTTTT. Residues: CASSLDRRNEKLFF. Supplemented by reference TRBV5-6 and TRBJ1-4, the full variable domain reads DAGVTQSPTHLIKTRGQQVTLRCSPKSGHDTVSWYQQALGQGPQFIFQYYEEEERQRGNFPDRFSGHQFPNYSSELNVNALLLGDSALYLCASSLDRRNEKLFFGSGTQLSVL.